This T cell receptor (beta chain) was observed in a study of TIL therapy for anti-PD-1-resistant metastatic lung cancer. Between the trimmed V and J ends, which lost 0 bases and 5 bases, there was a span of 14 bases. Per the germline V gene, CDR1 is MNHEY and CDR2 is SVGAGI. This CDR3 region has 15 residues. The sample's time point: pre-treatment sample, taken before nivolumab and TIL therapy. Tumor tissue came from excised metastases, mostly pleural nodules or supraclavicular lymph nodes. Tumors were harvested before any PD-1/PD-L1 blockade. Sequencing used immunoSEQ v3. This table comes from immunoSEQ multiplex PCR, and its TCRdb copy is limited to in-frame clones, with some not included. The sample records about 50,000 clones, over 65% being singletons.

This TCR derives from a person between 25 and 80 years old with non-small cell lung cancer. The source material was tumor tissue, sampled at baseline. This chain connects TRBV6-5 to TRBJ2-7; tentative D call: TRBD2 (5 bases). CDR3 residues: CASSYSGGRINEQYF. CDR3 nucleotides: TGTGCCAGCAGTTACTCGGGCGGGCGGATCAACGAGCAGTACTTC.